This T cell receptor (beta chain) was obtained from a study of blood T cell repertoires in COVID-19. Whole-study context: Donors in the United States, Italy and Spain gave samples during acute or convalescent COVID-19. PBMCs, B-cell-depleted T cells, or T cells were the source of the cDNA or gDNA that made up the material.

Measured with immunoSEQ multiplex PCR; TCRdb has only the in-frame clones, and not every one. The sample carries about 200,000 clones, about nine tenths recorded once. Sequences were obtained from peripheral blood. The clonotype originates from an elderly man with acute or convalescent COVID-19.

CDR3 coding DNA: TGTGCCAGCAGCTATGCAGGGGGCAGCTCCTACGAGCAGTACGTC. Residues: CASSYAGGSSYEQYV. V gene TRBV5-5 combines with J gene TRBJ2-7; 8 nucleotides align to TRBD1. Trimming cost V 3 bases and J 0 bases; bases outside gene matches: 5. The CDR3 sequence is 15 residues long. Germline V CDR1 and CDR2: SGHKS, YYEKEE (reference sequence).